The 24 T cell receptor beta chains below come from one sample, sequenced in a study of cytomegalovirus exposure and HLA in healthy donors. Researchers ran the PCR with 60 Vbeta and 13 Jbeta primers. Method: immunoSEQ multiplex PCR; TCRdb's copy keeps in-frame clones and lacks some. In the table there are around 130,000 clones, over 75% of which are singletons. The sequencing input was PBMCs. The receptors come from a female donor in good health and CMV-seronegative.

Only a few counts were recorded for this clone. V and J are TRBV5-1 and TRBJ2-7, with D tentatively TRBD2 (6 bases). The germline gives CDR1 SGHRS, CDR2 YFSETQ. This CDR3 is built from 20 residues. The ends were cut back, 7 bases at V and 2 bases at J, with 34 bases in the middle. In nucleotides, the CDR3 is TGCGCCAGCGCCGGAGGGAGGTCTATGAGGAGGCTATCGTCCCCCTACGAGCAGTACTTC. Translated: CASAGGRSMRRLSSPYEQYF.

The chain combines TRBV5-6 with TRBJ1-5, with a weak D call TRBD1 (6 bases). V was shortened by 0 bases and J by 1 base, with 11 bases between the two germline ends. Germline V lookup: CDR1 SGHDT, CDR2 YYEEEE. This CDR3 comprises 16 residues. CDR3 residues: CASSLGYRASNQPQHF. CDR3 in DNA: TGTGCCAGCAGCTTGGGATACAGGGCGAGCAATCAGCCCCAGCATTTT.

The CDR3 nucleotides are TGTGCCAGTGGACAGGCTATCAACACTGAAGCTTTCTTT. Residues: CASGQAINTEAFF. The rearrangement joins TRBV19 to TRBJ1-1; TRBD1 matches 7 bases. This CDR3 has 13 amino acids. V was pared by 8 bases and J by 2 bases, with 5 bases of the junction left unmatched. CDR1 and CDR2 from the germline V gene are LNHDA and SQIVND (reference sequence).

This clone showed up just a few times. The rearrangement uses TRBV5-1 and TRBJ2-1, with 11 positions matching TRBD2. With V trimmed by 0 bases and J by 8 bases, 7 bases remained unmatched. Germline-derived CDR1 and CDR2 are SGHRS and YFSETQ. The CDR3 totals 16 residues. CDR3 sequence: CASSLVATSGIYEQFF. The CDR3 DNA follows: TGCGCCAGCAGCTTGGTCGCGACTAGCGGGATTTATGAGCAGTTCTTC.

This clone was seen a handful of times. Other DNA sequences within the sample encode an identical CDR3. This chain uses TRBV2 with TRBJ2-3; D not resolved. CDR3 size: 12 residues. Trimming stripped 5 bases from V and 6 bases from J, with 9 bases between. Germline CDR1 SNHLY, CDR2 FYNNEI. DNA for the CDR3: TGTGCCAGCAGTCCCCAACAGGATACGCAGTATTTT. Translating gives CASSPQQDTQYF.

V is TRBV5-6 and J is TRBJ2-5; 12 positions match TRBD2. With V trimmed by 2 bases and J by 5 bases, 4 bases remained unmatched. Germline CDR1 SGHDT, CDR2 YYEEEE. This CDR3 spans 15 amino acids. The CDR3 coding sequence is TGTGCCAGCAGCTTTCTAGCGGGAGGGGGGGAGACCCAGTACTTC. It translates to CASSFLAGGGETQYF.

V is TRBV19 and J is TRBJ2-3, with 7 bases aligning to TRBD1. This CDR3 is 15 amino acids long. J gave up 2 bases and V 8 bases, and 10 bases lay outside the gene matches. The V gene's germline CDR1 is LNHDA and CDR2 SQIVND (reference sequence). CDR3 in DNA: TGTGCCAGTGAAGAGACAGGGATGTTCACAGATACGCAGTATTTT. Translated: CASEETGMFTDTQYF.

The rearrangement links TRBV10-1 to TRBJ2-5, with D hard to call. This CDR3 has 13 amino acids. The ends were cut back, 5 bases at V and 2 bases at J, with 9 bases in the middle. Germline V gene sequence: CDR1 WNHNN, CDR2 SYGVQD (reference sequence). CDR3: CASSSRHQETQYF. The CDR3 bases are TGCGCCAGCAGTTCCAGACATCAAGAGACCCAGTACTTC.

This chain links TRBV5-6 with TRBJ1-5; D is undetermined. The germline CDR1 and CDR2 sequences are SGHDT and YYEEEE. Between the trimmed V and J ends, which lost 4 bases and 8 bases, there was a span of 16 bases. The CDR3 is made up of 14 amino acids. CDR3 residues: CASSLDGMRKPQHF. CDR3 coding DNA: TGTGCCAGCAGCCTAGACGGGATGAGGAAGCCCCAGCATTTT. The full variable domain, its missing parts supplied by reference TRBV5-6 and TRBJ1-5, is DAGVTQSPTHLIKTRGQQVTLRCSPKSGHDTVSWYQQALGQGPQFIFQYYEEEERQRGNFPDRFSGHQFPNYSSELNVNALLLGDSALYLCASSLDGMRKPQHFGDGTRLSIL.

This sequence joins TRBV10-2 and TRBJ1-1; TRBD1 might be the D (5 bases). The germline gives CDR1 WSHSY, CDR2 SAAADI. CDR3 length: 13 amino acids. V shed 2 bases and J shed 3 bases, with 7 bases lying between them. The CDR3 loop is CASSEKGHTEAFF. The CDR3 DNA is TGCGCCAGCAGTGAGAAGGGGCACACTGAAGCTTTCTTT.

The chain carries TRBV4-1 and TRBJ2-3; D not resolved. Trimming left V 1 base short and J 4 bases short, with 9 bases between. The CDR3 sequence is 14 residues long. Germline CDR1 and CDR2: MGHRA and YSYEKL. In DNA, the CDR3 is TGCGCCAGCAGCCAAGTAGACCGGGCAGATACGCAGTATTTT. Residues: CASSQVDRADTQYF.

The J gene is TRBJ1-2, the V gene TRBV11-2; the D gene is possibly TRBD1 (5 bases). CDR1 is SGHAT and CDR2 is FQNNGV in the germline V gene. The CDR3 loop spans 13 amino acids. V lost 8 bases and J 6 bases, leaving 16 bases between the germline ends. CDR3: CASPGGIRDGYTF. DNA of the CDR3: TGTGCCAGCCCGGGGGGGATAAGGGATGGCTACACCTTC.

The chain recombines TRBV2 with TRBJ2-1; no definite D call. Trimming removed 5 bases at V and 2 bases at J, with 16 bases between. CDR3 length: 16 amino acids. Germline CDR1 is SNHLY and CDR2 is FYNNEI. CDR3 loop: CASSPRLSLTYNEQFF. The CDR3 DNA is TGTGCCAGCAGTCCCCGACTCTCCCTCACCTACAATGAGCAGTTCTTC.

V gene TRBV29-1 combines with J gene TRBJ2-3; tentatively, D is TRBD2 (5 bases). Germline loops: CDR1 SQVTM, CDR2 ANQGSEA. The CDR3 length is 13 residues. V lost 3 bases, J lost 0 bases, and 7 bases lay in between. The CDR3 spells CSVERASTDTQYF. As DNA, the CDR3 is TGCAGCGTTGAGCGGGCGAGCACAGATACGCAGTATTTT.

This clone was detected only a few times. Written as DNA, the CDR3 is TGTGCCAGCAGCCAAGATCGAACCTATAGCAATCAGCCCCAGCATTTT. It translates to CASSQDRTYSNQPQHF. This chain joins TRBV4-2 and TRBJ1-5; D gene uncertain. Trimming shortened V by 0 bases and J by 0 bases, and 9 bases separated the two germline ends. Germline CDR1 and CDR2: LGHNA and YNFKEQ. The CDR3 is 16 amino acids.

In its sample, this clone was seen a few times. CDR3 loop: CASSFGGAGNTIYF. In nucleotides, the CDR3 is TGTGCCAGCAGCTTCGGGGGGGCTGGAAACACCATATATTTT. The genes are TRBV5-6 and TRBJ1-3; TRBD1 might be the D (5 bases). This CDR3 is built from 14 residues. V was clipped by 2 bases and J by 2 bases, with 8 bases between them. Germline-derived CDR1 and CDR2 are SGHDT and YYEEEE.

This clone has only a few counts. This chain connects TRBV5-1 to TRBJ2-6; 8 bases map to TRBD1. CDR1 and CDR2 from the germline V gene are SGHRS and YFSETQ. The CDR3 runs to 18 residues. V gave up 4 bases and J gave up 4 bases; unmatched junction bases: 13. CDR3 sequence (DNA): TGCGCCAGCAGCCAAGGACAGGGAATGGGTGCGGGGGCCAACGTCCTGACTTTC. Protein sequence: CASSQGQGMGAGANVLTF.

This chain connects TRBV18 to TRBJ2-7, with 8 bases lining up with TRBD1. V was pared by 6 bases and J by 9 bases, with 10 bases of the junction left unmatched. Germline values: CDR1 KGHSH, CDR2 LQKENI. CDR3 size: 13 residues. CDR3 nucleotide sequence: TGTGCCAGCTCCACCTCACAGGGGGATGCGCAGTACTTC. Protein sequence: CASSTSQGDAQYF.

CDR3 protein: CASSPGQGGEKLFF. DNA for the CDR3: TGTGCCAGCAGCCCCGGGCAGGGAGGTGAAAAACTGTTTTTT. This chain links TRBV7-9 with TRBJ1-4; a possible D gene is TRBD1 (5 bases). The CDR3 consists of 14 residues. With 5 bases removed from V and 7 bases from J, the gap between germline ends came to 14 bases. Germline V gene lookup returns CDR1 SEHNR and CDR2 FQNEAQ (reference sequence).

The chain links TRBV29-1 to TRBJ2-5, with D possibly being TRBD1 (6 bases). Looked up from germline, CDR1 is SQVTM and CDR2 is ANQGSEA. Trimming took off 3 bases at V and 1 base at J, with 9 bases between the two ends. This CDR3 has 13 amino acids. The CDR3 here is CSVEEDSQETQYF. The CDR3 DNA follows: TGCAGCGTTGAGGAGGACAGCCAAGAGACCCAGTACTTC.

The rearrangement links TRBV6-6 to TRBJ2-1; TRBD2 matches 12 bases. Germline V gives CDR1 MNHNY, CDR2 SVGAGI (reference sequence). The CDR3 length is 16 residues. The trim removed 2 bases at V and 1 base at J, leaving 0 bases unmatched. The CDR3 DNA is TGTGCCAGCAGTTACGGACTAGCGGGGTCCTACAATGAGCAGTTCTTC. Amino acid sequence: CASSYGLAGSYNEQFF.

This chain connects TRBV6-5 to TRBJ1-1; TRBD1 agrees at 7 bases. The CDR3 sequence is 14 residues long. The germline gives CDR1 MNHEY, CDR2 SVGAGI. J gave up 4 bases and V 2 bases, and 4 bases lay outside the gene matches. The CDR3 coding sequence is TGTGCCAGCAGTTACAGTAGGACAGGCACTGAAGCTTTCTTT. Translated, it gives CASSYSRTGTEAFF.

The chain employs TRBV28 and TRBJ2-7; 7 bases line up with TRBD2. CDR3 length equals 14 residues. Germline V CDR1 and CDR2: MDHEN, SYDVKM. V lost 4 bases to trimming and J lost 0 bases; unmatched junction nucleotides: 3. The CDR3 is CASSYGGSSYEQYF. The DNA for the CDR3 is TGTGCCAGCAGTTACGGGGGGAGCTCCTACGAGCAGTACTTC.

The table lists this clone with a count of one. The chain carries TRBV2 and TRBJ2-2; the D gene is possibly TRBD2 (6 bases). Germline CDR1 is SNHLY and CDR2 is FYNNEI. Deletions cut 1 base from V and 5 bases from J, with 14 bases between. The CDR3 spans 16 residues. CDR3 residues: CASSEGGSGGTGELFF. Written as DNA, the CDR3 is TGTGCCAGCAGTGAAGGCGGTAGCGGAGGGACCGGGGAGCTGTTTTTT.